The clone carrying this TCR beta chain was picked up a small number of times. Antigen unknown. Each CDR3 protein is one row after TCRdb ran MiXCR on the RT-PCR reads. The repertoire includes around 580,000 distinct CDR3 sequences, 13% to 15% of them detected once, and 11% sits in the top ten. Per germline, CDR1 DFQATT and CDR2 SNEGSKA (reference sequence). V shed 5 bases and J 4 bases; nucleotides not matched to a gene: 6. This CDR3 comprises 15 residues. These data are taken from a study of response to subunit inactivated influenza vaccine. Notes on the study in general: Authors suggested seasonal influenza vaccinations each recruit few new T cells.

The rearrangement links TRBV20-1 to TRBJ2-1; 12 bases match TRBD2. The source of this sequence is a man aged 50 to 60 who received an inactivated influenza vaccine. Sequences were derived from PBMCs from blood, sampled roughly 12 days after vaccination. The CDR3 sequence: CSAYTSGGHYNEQFF. For the CDR3, the DNA is TGCAGTGCTTATACTAGCGGGGGGCATTACAATGAGCAGTTCTTC.